Given below is one T cell receptor beta chain in context. Its antigen is undetermined. By 5'RACE template switching, TCR cDNA was produced, with a universal primer site and UMIs added in the process. In TCRdb, the 5' RACE reads were re-called with MiXCR into one record per CDR3 protein. The top ten hold approximately 15% of the sample, which has hundreds of thousands of distinct CDR3 sequences, 17% seen once. The data stem from a study of T cells after yellow fever vaccination. Overall study results and limits: It was the secondary response that reached its peak faster, day 5 versus 15, but it was weaker. The booster response re-showed most primary clones: around 95% CD4, approximately 85% CD8.

The sequenced sample was PBMCs, obtained less than 6 days after the first yellow fever vaccination. The receptor was derived from a man aged 18-30 years who received the YFV17D yellow fever vaccine.

The CDR3 here is CASSLGAGVYSNQPQHF. CDR3 sequence (DNA): TGTGCCAGCAGCCTGGGGGCAGGAGTCTATAGCAATCAGCCCCAGCATTTT. The chain links TRBV7-8 to TRBJ1-5; perhaps TRBD1 as D (6 bases). Germline-derived CDR1 and CDR2 are SGHVS and FQNEAQ. This CDR3 is built from 17 residues. Between the trimmed V and J ends, which lost 5 bases and 0 bases, there was a span of 17 bases.